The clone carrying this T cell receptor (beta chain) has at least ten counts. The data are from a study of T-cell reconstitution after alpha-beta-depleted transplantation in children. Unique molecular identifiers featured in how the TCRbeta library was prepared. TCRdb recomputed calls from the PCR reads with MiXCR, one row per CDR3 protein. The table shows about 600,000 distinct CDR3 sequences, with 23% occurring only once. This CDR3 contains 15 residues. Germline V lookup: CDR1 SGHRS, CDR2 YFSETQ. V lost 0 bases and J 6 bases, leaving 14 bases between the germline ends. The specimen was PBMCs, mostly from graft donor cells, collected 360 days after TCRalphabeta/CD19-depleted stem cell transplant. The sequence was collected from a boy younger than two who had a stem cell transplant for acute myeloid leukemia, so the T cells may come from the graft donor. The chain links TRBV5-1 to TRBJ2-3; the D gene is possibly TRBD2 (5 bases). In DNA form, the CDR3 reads TGCGCCAGCAGCTTGGTGAGCACCCGAGGGGATACGCAGTATTTT. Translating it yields CASSLVSTRGDTQYF.